This T cell receptor beta chain came from a study of OX40 agonist ivuxolimab in advanced cancers. The overall study: Participants could have had prior anti-PD-1, anti-PD-L1 or anti-CTLA-4 therapy, and about 40% had some. Three partial responders included one hepatocellular carcinoma patient and two cutaneous melanoma patients.

The study's findings and limits: Mean expanded clone counts were higher in CD8+ than CD4+ T cells. At 0.1 to 3.0 mg/kg and by week 6, clonal expansion occurred in CD4+ and CD8+ blood T cells.

With regard to this clone: Antigen unknown.

J gave up 1 base and V 0 bases, and 2 bases lay outside the gene matches. Germline V lookup: CDR1 SGDLS, CDR2 YYNGEE. The CDR3 spans 15 residues. Clones were read by immunoSEQ multiplex PCR, and TCRdb kept only the in-frame ones, dropping some. Of roughly 9,900 clones detected, around 79% appear once; the ten largest clones hold 21%. The chain recombines TRBV9 with TRBJ2-3; the match to TRBD2 covers 7 bases. The sample here was CD4+ or CD8+ T cells sorted from blood, taken in a trial of the OX40 agonist ivuxolimab. The TCR comes from an adult with an advanced solid tumor such as melanoma, head and neck, liver or kidney cancer. The CDR3 loop reads CASSVGTSGTDTQYF. DNA for the CDR3: TGTGCCAGCAGCGTAGGAACTAGCGGCACAGATACGCAGTATTTT.